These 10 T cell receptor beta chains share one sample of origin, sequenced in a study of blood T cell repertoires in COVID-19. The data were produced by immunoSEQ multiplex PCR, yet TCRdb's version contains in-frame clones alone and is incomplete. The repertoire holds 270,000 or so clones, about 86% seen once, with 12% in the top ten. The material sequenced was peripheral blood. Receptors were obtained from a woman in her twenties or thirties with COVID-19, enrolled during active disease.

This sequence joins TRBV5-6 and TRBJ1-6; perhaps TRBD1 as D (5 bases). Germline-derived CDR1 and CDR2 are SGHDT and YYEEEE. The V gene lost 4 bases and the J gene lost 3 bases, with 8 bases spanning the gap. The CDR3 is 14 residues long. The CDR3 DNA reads TGTGCCAGCAGCATGGACAACTATAATTCACCCCTCCACTTT. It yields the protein CASSMDNYNSPLHF.

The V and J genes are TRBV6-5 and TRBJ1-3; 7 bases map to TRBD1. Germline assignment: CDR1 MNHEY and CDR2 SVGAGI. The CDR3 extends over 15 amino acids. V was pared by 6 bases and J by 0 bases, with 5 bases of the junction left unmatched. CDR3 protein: CASRGQAFSGNTIYF. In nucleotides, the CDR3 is TGTGCCAGCAGAGGACAGGCCTTCTCTGGAAACACCATATATTTT.

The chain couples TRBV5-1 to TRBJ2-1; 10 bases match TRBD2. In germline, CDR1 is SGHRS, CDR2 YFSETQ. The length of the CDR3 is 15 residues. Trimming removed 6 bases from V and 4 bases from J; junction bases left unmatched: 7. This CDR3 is CASTWTSGDYNEQFF. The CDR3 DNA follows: TGCGCCAGCACCTGGACTAGCGGAGATTACAATGAGCAGTTCTTC.

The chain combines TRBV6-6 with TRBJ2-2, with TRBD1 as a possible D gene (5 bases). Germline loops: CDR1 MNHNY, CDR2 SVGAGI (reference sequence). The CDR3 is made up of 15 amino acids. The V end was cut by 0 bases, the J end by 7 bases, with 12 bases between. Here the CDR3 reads CASSYSAAGYGELFF. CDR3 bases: TGTGCCAGCAGTTACTCGGCTGCAGGGTACGGGGAGCTGTTTTTT.

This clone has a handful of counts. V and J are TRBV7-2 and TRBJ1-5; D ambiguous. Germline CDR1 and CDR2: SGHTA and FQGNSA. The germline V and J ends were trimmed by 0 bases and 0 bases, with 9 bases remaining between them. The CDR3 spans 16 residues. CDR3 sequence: CASSLARGYSNQPQHF. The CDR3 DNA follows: TGTGCCAGCAGCTTAGCGCGGGGATATAGCAATCAGCCCCAGCATTTT.

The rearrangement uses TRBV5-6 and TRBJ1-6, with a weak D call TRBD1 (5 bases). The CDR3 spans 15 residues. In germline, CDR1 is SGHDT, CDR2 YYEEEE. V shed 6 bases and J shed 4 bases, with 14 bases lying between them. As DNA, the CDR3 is TGTGCCAGCACCCTCGCGCGGGGGTATAATTCACCCCTCCACTTT. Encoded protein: CASTLARGYNSPLHF. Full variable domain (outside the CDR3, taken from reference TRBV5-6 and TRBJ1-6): DAGVTQSPTHLIKTRGQQVTLRCSPKSGHDTVSWYQQALGQGPQFIFQYYEEEERQRGNFPDRFSGHQFPNYSSELNVNALLLGDSALYLCASTLARGYNSPLHFGNGTRLTVT.

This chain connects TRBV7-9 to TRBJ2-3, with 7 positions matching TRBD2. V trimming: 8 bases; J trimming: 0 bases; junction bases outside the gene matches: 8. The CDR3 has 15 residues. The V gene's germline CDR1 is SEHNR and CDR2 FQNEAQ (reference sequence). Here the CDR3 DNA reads TGTGCCAGCCCCCCTTCCGGGGGGAGCACAGATACGCAGTATTTT. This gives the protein CASPPSGGSTDTQYF. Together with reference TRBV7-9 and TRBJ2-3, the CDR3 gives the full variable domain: DTGVSQNPRHKITKRGQNVTFRCDPISEHNRLYWYRQTLGQGPEFLTYFQNEAQLEKSRLLSDRFSAERPKGSFSTLEIQRTEQGDSAMYLCASPPSGGSTDTQYFGPGTRLTVL.

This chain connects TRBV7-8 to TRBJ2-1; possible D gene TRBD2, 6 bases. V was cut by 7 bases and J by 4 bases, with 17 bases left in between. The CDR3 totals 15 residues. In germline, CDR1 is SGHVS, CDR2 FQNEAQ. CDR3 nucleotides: TGTGCCAGCACCTTCGGGGGTGGGGGTTACAATGAGCAGTTCTTC. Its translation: CASTFGGGGYNEQFF.

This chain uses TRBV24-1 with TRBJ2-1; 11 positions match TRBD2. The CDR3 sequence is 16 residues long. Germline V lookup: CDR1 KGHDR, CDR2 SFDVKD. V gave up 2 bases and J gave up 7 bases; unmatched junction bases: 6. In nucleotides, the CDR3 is TGTGCCACCAGTGATTATACGGCTAGCGGGGGGAATGAGCAGTTCTTC. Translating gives CATSDYTASGGNEQFF.

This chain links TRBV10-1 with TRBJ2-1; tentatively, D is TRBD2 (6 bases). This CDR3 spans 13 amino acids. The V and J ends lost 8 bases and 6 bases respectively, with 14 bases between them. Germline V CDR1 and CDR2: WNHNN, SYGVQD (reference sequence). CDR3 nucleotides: TGCGCCAGCGGGGGGTCCTACCGCAATGAGCAGTTCTTC. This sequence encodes CASGGSYRNEQFF.